The 27 T cell receptor beta chains presented below share a single source sample, sequenced in a study of blood T cells in healthy people across ages. Primers used in a second PCR of about 7 to 12 cycles were a sample-barcoded 5' primer and a J-beta primer mix. One entry per CDR3 protein results from TCRdb running MiXCR on the 5' RACE reads. The sample yields under 1 million distinct CDR3 sequences, more than 40% seen once. Input material: blood. The receptor set was obtained from a man aged 60 to 75 in good health.

The chain recombines TRBV12-3 or TRBV12-4 with TRBJ2-1, with TRBD1 as a possible D gene (6 bases). V gave up 2 bases and J gave up 5 bases, with 10 bases separating them. The CDR3 has 14 residues. The CDR3 DNA is TGTGCCAGCAGTTTACAGGCAGGGGACAATGAGCAGTTCTTC. The encoded protein is CASSLQAGDNEQFF.

CDR3 region: CATRGAATDTQYF. The CDR3 DNA reads TGCGCCACCCGGGGGGCCGCGACAGATACGCAGTATTTT. The chain carries TRBV5-1 and TRBJ2-3; a possible D gene is TRBD2 (7 bases). V was cut by 9 bases and J by 3 bases, with 14 bases left in between. The CDR3 covers 13 residues. Germline V gene data show CDR1 as SGHRS and CDR2 as YFSETQ.

The rearrangement uses TRBV28 and TRBJ1-2, with 11 bases aligning to TRBD1. V was pared by 6 bases and J by 6 bases, with 9 bases of the junction left unmatched. CDR3 length: 15 residues. Germline lookup yields CDR1 MDHEN and CDR2 SYDVKM. The CDR3 sequence is CASSSSGTGGDGYTF. The CDR3 nucleotides read TGTGCCAGCAGCTCCTCCGGGACAGGGGGTGATGGCTACACCTTC.

This clonotype has only a few counts. V usage is TRBV6-2 or TRBV6-3 and J usage is TRBJ2-3, with no clear D. Germline lookup yields CDR1 MNHEY and CDR2 SVGEGT. The CDR3 totals 13 residues. V was pared by 8 bases and J by 7 bases, with 16 bases between. This CDR3 is CASVQDPRYTQYF. CDR3 in DNA: TGTGCCAGCGTCCAGGACCCTCGATATACGCAGTATTTT.

The gene calls are TRBV3-1 and TRBJ2-3; D gene uncertain. The CDR3 has 13 amino acids. Germline CDR1 reads LGHDT; CDR2 reads YNNKEL (reference sequence). Trimming removed 3 bases at V and 3 bases at J, with 7 bases between. CDR3 bases: TGTGCCAGCAGCCATGACTGGACAGATACGCAGTATTTT. Its translation is CASSHDWTDTQYF.

This clonotype was detected only a few times. The V and J genes are TRBV7-9 and TRBJ1-2, with 7 bases identical to TRBD1. The germline V gene has CDR1 SEHNR and CDR2 FQNEAQ (reference sequence). Trimming took 5 bases from V and 0 from J; bases not matched to a gene: 3. The CDR3 extends over 14 amino acids. CDR3 nucleotide sequence: TGTGCCAGCAGCGCGGGACAGACTAACTATGGCTACACCTTC. Its translation is CASSAGQTNYGYTF. Full variable domain (remainder filled in from reference TRBV7-9 and TRBJ1-2): DTGVSQNPRHKITKRGQNVTFRCDPISEHNRLYWYRQTLGQGPEFLTYFQNEAQLEKSRLLSDRFSAERPKGSFSTLEIQRTEQGDSAMYLCASSAGQTNYGYTFGSGTRLTVV.

The rearrangement uses TRBV5-1 and TRBJ1-1, with unresolved D. CDR3 size: 14 residues. Germline V gives CDR1 SGHRS, CDR2 YFSETQ. Trimming took 0 bases from V and 6 from J, leaving 12 bases between them. In nucleotides, the CDR3 is TGCGCCAGCAGCTTGGGAGGGATCGGCGCTGAAGCTTTCTTT. Translated: CASSLGGIGAEAFF.

The genes are TRBV6-5 and TRBJ2-1; D is possibly TRBD2 (5 bases). The better agreement between TRBJ2-7 and the DNA end casts doubt on the J call. The CDR3 totals 16 residues. CDR1 MNHEY and CDR2 SVGAGI come from the germline V gene. CDR3 region: CASSYSPAVSYNEQYF. The CDR3 DNA reads TGTGCCAGCAGTTACTCGCCAGCGGTCTCCTACAATGAGCAGTACTTC.

V usage is TRBV20-1 and J usage is TRBJ2-7; 7 bases fit TRBD1. V lost 5 bases and J lost 2; bases outside the gene matches: 6. Per the germline V gene, CDR1 is DFQATT and CDR2 is SNEGSKA (reference sequence). The CDR3 extends over 13 amino acids. CDR3 region: CSAYRDRPYEQYF. Here the CDR3 DNA reads TGCAGTGCTTACCGGGACAGACCCTACGAGCAGTACTTC.

This clonotype has only a few counts. J is TRBJ2-7 and V is TRBV5-1, with a weak D call TRBD1 (6 bases). This CDR3 region has 14 residues. Germline-derived CDR1 and CDR2 are SGHRS and YFSETQ. V lost 3 bases to trimming and J lost 1 base, with 11 bases between them. The CDR3 DNA is TGCGCCAGCAGCTGGGGGCCTGGGTCCTACGAGCAGTACTTC. Amino acids: CASSWGPGSYEQYF.

The genes are TRBV7-2 and TRBJ1-4; D is perhaps TRBD1 (6 bases). The CDR3 runs to 14 residues. Germline-derived CDR1 and CDR2 are SGHTA and FQGNSA. The V end lost 5 bases, the J end lost 7 bases, and 14 bases lay between the germline ends. The CDR3 loop is CASSLTGIGEKLFF. For the CDR3, the DNA is TGTGCCAGCAGCCTTACAGGGATCGGTGAAAAACTGTTTTTT. The complete variable domain, with remaining parts taken from reference TRBV7-2 and TRBJ1-4, reads GAGVSQSPSNKVTEKGKDVELRCDPISGHTALYWYRQSLGQGLEFLIYFQGNSAPDKSGLPSDRFSAERTGGSVSTLTIQRTQQEDSAVYLCASSLTGIGEKLFFGSGTQLSVL.

This clonotype was seen a handful of times. The genes are TRBV7-9 and TRBJ2-1; D possibly corresponds to TRBD1 (5 bases). Germline values: CDR1 SEHNR, CDR2 FQNEAQ (reference sequence). V was shortened by 6 bases and J by 0 bases, with 15 bases between the two germline ends. The CDR3 totals 16 residues. This CDR3 is CASSPGQLSSYNEQFF. In nucleotides, the CDR3 is TGTGCCAGCAGTCCCGGACAACTCAGCTCCTACAATGAGCAGTTCTTC. Looking up the rest from reference TRBV7-9 and TRBJ2-1 gives the full variable domain: DTGVSQNPRHKITKRGQNVTFRCDPISEHNRLYWYRQTLGQGPEFLTYFQNEAQLEKSRLLSDRFSAERPKGSFSTLEIQRTEQGDSAMYLCASSPGQLSSYNEQFFGPGTRLTVL.

The genes are TRBV7-2 and TRBJ2-2, with D perhaps matching TRBD1 or TRBD2 (5 bases each). The CDR3 covers 17 residues. Trimming removed 0 bases at V and 1 base at J, with 12 bases between. Germline-derived CDR1 and CDR2 are SGHTA and FQGNSA. As DNA, the CDR3 is TGTGCCAGCAGCTTAGCACCCGGGACGGTGAACACCGGGGAGCTGTTTTTT. This gives the protein CASSLAPGTVNTGELFF.

This chain links TRBV7-9 with TRBJ2-5; no definite D call. Germline-derived CDR1 and CDR2 are SEHNR and FQNEAQ (reference sequence). Deletions cut 0 bases from V and 3 bases from J, with 8 bases between. This CDR3 contains 14 residues. Here the CDR3 DNA reads TGTGCCAGCAGCTTAGCGCGTGAAGAAGAGACCCAGTACTTC. Translation: CASSLAREEETQYF.

This chain connects TRBV6-5 to TRBJ2-1; D is ambiguous. This CDR3 is 17 amino acids long. Germline assignment: CDR1 MNHEY and CDR2 SVGAGI. Trimming removed 0 bases at V and 0 bases at J, with 12 bases between. CDR3 DNA: TGTGCCAGCAGTTACTCGCTGACGAGTAGCTCCTACAATGAGCAGTTCTTC. Translating gives CASSYSLTSSSYNEQFF.

A note on this clonotype: A much more abundant neighbour one base away suggests this may be a read error. J is TRBJ2-1 and V is TRBV7-9; 10 bases match TRBD2. The J call may be wrong; the DNA end is better matched by TRBJ2-7. Germline CDR1 and CDR2: SEHNR and FQNEAQ (reference sequence). This CDR3 spans 15 amino acids. CDR3 nucleotide sequence: TGTGCCAGCAGCCCCGGGACTAGCGAGTACAATGAGCAGTACTTC. Translation gives CASSPGTSEYNEQYF.

This clonotype was counted only a few times. The CDR3 is CATSDPTSPEGETQYF. The CDR3 bases are TGTGCCACCAGTGATCCGACTAGTCCGGAAGGAGAGACCCAGTACTTC. The chain combines TRBV24-1 with TRBJ2-5; tentative D call: TRBD2 (6 bases). CDR1 is KGHDR and CDR2 is SFDVKD in the germline V gene. This CDR3 region has 16 residues. V was shortened by 3 bases and J by 4 bases, with 17 bases between the two germline ends.

The chain employs TRBV12-5 and TRBJ2-1, with unresolved D. The CDR3 totals 12 residues. V gave up 7 bases and J gave up 6 bases, with 10 bases separating them. The germline gives CDR1 LGHNT, CDR2 FRNRAP. In DNA, the CDR3 is TGTGCTAGTGCCTATCCCCCCAATGAGCAGTTCTTC. This translates into CASAYPPNEQFF.

There are a few counts of this clonotype. V usage is TRBV15 and J usage is TRBJ2-1; D is unclear. The ends were cut back, 1 base at V and 2 bases at J, with 9 bases in the middle. Germline CDR1 LNHNV, CDR2 YYDKDF (reference sequence). This CDR3 has 15 residues. The CDR3 protein is CATSRGTGAYNEQFF. The CDR3 DNA sequence: TGTGCCACCAGCAGAGGTACTGGAGCCTACAATGAGCAGTTCTTC.

This clonotype was detected only a few times. The chain uses TRBV6-5 and TRBJ2-3; D unresolved. The CDR3 is 14 amino acids. Germline V gives CDR1 MNHEY, CDR2 SVGAGI. V was clipped by 6 bases and J by 2 bases, with 12 bases between them. The CDR3 DNA sequence: TGTGCCAGCAGGACCGGACCCTCCACAGATACGCAGTATTTT. Translation gives CASRTGPSTDTQYF.

This clonotype was seen more than once but under ten times. The gene calls are TRBV5-1 and TRBJ2-3; no clear D. CDR3 length equals 16 residues. The germline gives CDR1 SGHRS, CDR2 YFSETQ. Trimming removed 3 bases from V and 6 bases from J, with 20 bases in between. The CDR3 DNA sequence: TGCGCCAGCAGCTCACGGCCTGTAGGTACCGGGGATACGCAGTATTTT. Residues: CASSSRPVGTGDTQYF.

The chain uses TRBV29-1 and TRBJ1-5, with D possibly being TRBD1 (5 bases). Germline CDR1 and CDR2: SQVTM and ANQGSEA. This CDR3 is 11 amino acids long. The CDR3 is CSPGGEQPQHF. The CDR3 bases are TGCAGTCCCGGGGGGGAGCAGCCCCAGCATTTT.

The chain combines TRBV4-3 with TRBJ2-7; D assignment may be TRBD1 or TRBD2 (5 bases each). Deletions cut 2 bases from V and 3 bases from J, with 8 bases between. Germline V gene lookup returns CDR1 LGHNA and CDR2 YSLEER. This CDR3 is built from 13 residues. The CDR3, as DNA: TGCGCCAGCAGCCAACGGGACGGCTACGAGCAGTACTTC. This codes for CASSQRDGYEQYF.

The V gene is TRBV25-1, the J gene TRBJ2-7; D uncertain. Germline assignment: CDR1 MGHDK and CDR2 SYGVNS. This CDR3 spans 13 amino acids. Trimming took off 7 bases at V and 2 bases at J, with 12 bases between the two ends. In DNA, the CDR3 is TGTGCCAGCACCCGCGAGGTCCCCTACGAGCAGTACTTC. This codes for CASTREVPYEQYF.

This clonotype was counted once. The genes are TRBV14 and TRBJ2-7; D unclear. CDR1 is SGHDN and CDR2 is FVKESK in the germline V gene. The CDR3 totals 13 residues. Trimming left V 5 bases short and J 6 bases short, with 14 bases between. The CDR3 DNA is TGTGCCAGCAGCAGGCAATCACCGGGCGAGCAGTACTTC. Translation gives CASSRQSPGEQYF.

This clonotype showed up just a few times. The chain uses TRBV27 and TRBJ1-5, with D possibly matching TRBD1 (5 bases). The V gene's germline CDR1 is MNHEY and CDR2 SMNVEV (reference sequence). The CDR3 runs to 13 residues. The V gene lost 6 bases and the J gene lost 6 bases, with 12 bases spanning the gap. CDR3 DNA: TGTGCCAGCAGGGGGGACGGGGGTCAGCCCCAGCATTTT. This sequence encodes CASRGDGGQPQHF.

The rearrangement links TRBV6-2 or TRBV6-3 to TRBJ1-6, with TRBD1 matching 11 bases. The CDR3 has 15 residues. The germline V gene encodes CDR1 MNHEY and CDR2 SVGEGT. Trimming took 5 bases from V and 7 from J; bases not matched to a gene: 4. The CDR3 DNA reads TGTGCCAGCAGTCTCCGGGACAGGGGGAATTCACCCCTCCACTTT. Residues: CASSLRDRGNSPLHF.